This T cell receptor (beta chain) was observed in a study of blood T cell repertoires in COVID-19. Across the study: PBMCs, B-cell-depleted T cells, or T cells provided the cDNA or gDNA that made up the material.

Source study methods: Reference gene primer amplification gave nucleated cell count estimates. Only in-frame clones appear in the TCRdb table, and some are missing; sequencing was by immunoSEQ multiplex PCR. Clone size and the V and J calls come from that table; the DNA yielded D and trimming. The sample yields about 480,000 clones, 70% to 90% seen once. Everyone who took part was roughly 18 to 89 years old, and they came from 24 US areas. Each participant's cohort was designated according to participant-reported clinical history. CDR3 length equals 13 residues. CDR1 SQVTM and CDR2 ANQGSEA come from the germline V gene. Trimming took 4 bases from V and 0 from J, leaving 9 bases between them.

The chain uses TRBV29-1 and TRBJ1-1; maybe TRBD1 (6 bases). Sequenced input: PBMCs or T cells enriched from blood (not recorded which). This clonotype originated in a woman younger than 30 with acute COVID-19. CDR3 protein: CSVGRGMNTEAFF. The CDR3 nucleotides read TGCAGCGTTGGCAGGGGAATGAACACTGAAGCTTTCTTT.